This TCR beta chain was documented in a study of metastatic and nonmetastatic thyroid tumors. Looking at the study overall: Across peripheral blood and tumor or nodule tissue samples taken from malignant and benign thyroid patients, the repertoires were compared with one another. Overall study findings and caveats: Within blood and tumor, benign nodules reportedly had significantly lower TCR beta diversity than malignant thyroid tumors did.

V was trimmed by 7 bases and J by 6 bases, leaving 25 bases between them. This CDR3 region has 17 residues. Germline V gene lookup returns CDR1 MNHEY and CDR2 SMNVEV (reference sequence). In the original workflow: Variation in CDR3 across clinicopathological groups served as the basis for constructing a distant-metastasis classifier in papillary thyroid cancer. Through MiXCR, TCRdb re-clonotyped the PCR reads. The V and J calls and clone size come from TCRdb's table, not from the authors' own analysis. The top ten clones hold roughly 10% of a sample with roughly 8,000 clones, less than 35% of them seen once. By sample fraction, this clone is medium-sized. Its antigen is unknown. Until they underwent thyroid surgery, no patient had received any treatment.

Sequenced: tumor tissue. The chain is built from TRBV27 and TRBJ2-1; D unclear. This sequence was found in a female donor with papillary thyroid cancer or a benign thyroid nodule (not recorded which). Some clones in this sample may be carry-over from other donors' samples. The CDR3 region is CASTPPFPGHRLNEQFF. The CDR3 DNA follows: TGTGCCAGCACACCCCCTTTTCCGGGCCACCGGCTCAATGAGCAGTTCTTC.